The T cell receptor beta chain described here comes from a study of early T cells in non-severe SARS-CoV-2 infection. Study information: The authors sequenced bulk RNA from unsorted whole blood, leaving chains unpaired.

Molecules of cDNA were individually given unique molecular identifiers that were attached to them. One entry per CDR3 protein results from TCRdb running MiXCR on the 5' RACE reads. The sample yields about 40,000 distinct CDR3 sequences, approximately 22% seen once. This clonotype was seen a handful of times. Germline V CDR1 and CDR2: SGHTA, FQGNSA. Trimming left V 1 base short and J 2 bases short, with 12 bases between. The CDR3 is 16 residues long. The chain combines TRBV7-2 with TRBJ2-1; possibly TRBD2 for D (5 bases). This TCR came from an adult who was a healthcare worker with PCR-confirmed SARS-CoV-2 infection or an uninfected control (not recorded which). Material: whole blood, obtained at baseline. The CDR3: CASSLVAGSTYNEQFF. Here the CDR3 DNA reads TGTGCCAGCAGCTTAGTGGCGGGTTCTACCTACAATGAGCAGTTCTTC.